These 18 T cell receptor beta chains share one sample of origin, sequenced in a study of metastatic and nonmetastatic thyroid tumors. Patients were all untreated before their thyroid surgery. MiXCR was used by TCRdb to re-call the PCR reads. Of roughly 19,000 clones in the sample, 22% were seen once. Sample: tumor tissue. The receptors shown here come from a male donor with papillary thyroid cancer or a benign thyroid nodule (not recorded which). Some clones in this sample may be carry-over from other donors' samples.

This clone turned up a few times. The junction departs from the called germline gene at one end, perhaps through a read error. V usage is TRBV6-2 or TRBV6-3 and J usage is TRBJ1-5, with D uncertain. Germline V CDR1 and CDR2: MNHEY, SVGEGT. This CDR3 is 16 amino acids long. CDR3 residues: CASSSMRHNVNRPQHF. The CDR3 bases are TGTGCCAGCAGTTCCATGAGGCACAATGTCAATCGGCCCCAGCATTTT.

In this sample, this clone turned up many times. This chain joins TRBV6-4 and TRBJ2-1; TRBD2 agrees at 8 bases. The CDR3 loop spans 16 amino acids. V dropped 3 bases and J dropped 9; count of bases not matched to a gene: 13. Germline-derived CDR1 and CDR2 are MRHNA and SNTAGT. CDR3 loop: CASSENGAGVLSEQFF. The CDR3 DNA sequence: TGTGCCAGCAGTGAGAATGGAGCGGGAGTTCTCTCTGAGCAGTTCTTC.

This clone is labeled as medium-sized. V gene TRBV7-2 combines with J gene TRBJ2-2; 12 nucleotides match TRBD2. Germline V gene sequence: CDR1 SGHTA, CDR2 FQGNSA. The CDR3 sequence is 15 residues long. The V and J ends lost 6 bases and 8 bases, in that order; junction bases with no gene match: 7. CDR3 nucleotides: TGTGCCAGCAGACCTAGCGGGAGGGCCGCGGGGGAGCTGTTTTTT. Translated: CASRPSGRAAGELFF.

This clone was recorded a few times. This may come from a read error, since a much larger clone is one base off. The J gene is TRBJ1-6, the V gene TRBV25-1; no firm D call. The CDR3 has 15 amino acids. CDR1 is MGHDK and CDR2 is SYGVNS in the germline V gene. CDR3 sequence reads: CVSSDKERRFSPLHF. The CDR3 DNA follows: TGTGTCAGCAGTGATAAGGAAAGAAGGTTTTCACCCCTCCACTTT.

By share, this clone counts as medium-sized. The chain joins TRBV5-1 to TRBJ2-3; a possible D gene is TRBD2 (6 bases). In germline, CDR1 is SGHRS, CDR2 YFSETQ. The CDR3 is 15 residues long. The V and J ends lost 0 bases and 6 bases respectively, with 14 bases between them. CDR3 nucleotides: TGCGCCAGCAGCTTGGTAAGCGGGTTGGTCGATACGCAGTATTTT. Translation: CASSLVSGLVDTQYF.

This clone was seen many times. V usage is TRBV7-8 and J usage is TRBJ2-7; 13 positions match TRBD2. Germline V gives CDR1 SGHVS, CDR2 FQNEAQ. CDR3 length: 16 amino acids. V lost 5 bases and J lost 4; bases outside the gene matches: 8. CDR3 nucleotide sequence: TGTGCCAGCAGCACTCGGACTAGCGGGAGTTGGTACGAGCAGTACTTC. Its translation: CASSTRTSGSWYEQYF.

The sample holds many counts of this clone. The rearrangement uses TRBV14 and TRBJ1-2; 8 nucleotides line up with TRBD1. The CDR3 has 14 amino acids. The V and J ends lost 4 bases and 5 bases, in that order; junction bases with no gene match: 6. Germline V gives CDR1 SGHDN, CDR2 FVKESK. In DNA, the CDR3 is TGTGCCAGCAGCCGACCGGACAGGGATTATGGCTACACCTTC. It specifies CASSRPDRDYGYTF. The full variable domain, with the rest looked up from reference TRBV14 and TRBJ1-2, is EAGVTQFPSHSVIEKGQTVTLRCDPISGHDNLYWYRRVMGKEIKFLLHFVKESKQDESGMPNNRFLAERTGGTYSTLKVQPAELEDSGVYFCASSRPDRDYGYTFGSGTRLTVV.

This clone is medium-sized within its sample. At the DNA level, this CDR3 is encoded by other sequences in the same sample as well. This chain uses TRBV28 with TRBJ1-5, with 7 bases that match TRBD1. Germline loops: CDR1 MDHEN, CDR2 SYDVKM. The CDR3 contains 12 residues. With 10 bases clipped from V and 11 bases from J, the junction kept 11 bases outside the gene matches. CDR3 protein: CATRQGGGSQHF. CDR3 DNA: TGTGCCACCCGACAGGGCGGGGGGTCCCAGCATTTT.

This clone was picked up many times. The chain has TRBV6-5 and TRBJ2-1; 7 bases are shared with TRBD2. The germline V gene encodes CDR1 MNHEY and CDR2 SVGAGI. The CDR3 contains 15 residues. The ends lost 2 bases at V and 3 bases at J; junction bases unmatched: 4. The CDR3 nucleotides read TGTGCCAGCAGTTACCCTAGCGGAAACTACAATGAGCAGTTCTTC. It is translated as CASSYPSGNYNEQFF.

This clone was seen repeatedly, ten times or more. The rearrangement uses TRBV29-1 and TRBJ2-3; D not certain. The V end lost 3 bases, the J end lost 2 bases, and 0 bases lay between the germline ends. The CDR3 runs to 10 residues. CDR1 is SQVTM and CDR2 is ANQGSEA in the germline V gene. CDR3 nucleotide sequence: TGCAGCGTTGACACAGATACGCAGTATTTT. This encodes CSVDTDTQYF.

This clone came up many times. The chain joins TRBV27 to TRBJ2-5, with D perhaps being TRBD1 or TRBD2 (5 bases each). Germline-derived CDR1 and CDR2 are MNHEY and SMNVEV (reference sequence). V lost 5 bases and J 2 bases, leaving 12 bases between the germline ends. The CDR3 contains 14 residues. The CDR3 nucleotides are TGTGCCAGCAGTAAACTAGGGGCACAAGAGACCCAGTACTTC. The encoded protein is CASSKLGAQETQYF.

As concerns this clone: The germline gene is not matched at one end of the junction; a read error may be the cause. The V gene is TRBV12-5, the J gene TRBJ2-7; perhaps TRBD2 as D (5 bases). The CDR3 totals 15 residues. Germline V gene lookup returns CDR1 LGHNT and CDR2 FRNRAP. CDR3 nucleotide sequence: TGTGCTAGTGGGTTGGGCATGGTGCGGGCTTACGAGCAGTACTTC. The encoded protein is CASGLGMVRAYEQYF.

V usage is TRBV7-3 and J usage is TRBJ2-7; D assignment may be TRBD1 or TRBD2 (7 bases each). The V and J ends lost 4 bases and 7 bases respectively, with 17 bases between them. This CDR3 has 14 amino acids. Germline V lookup: CDR1 SGHTA, CDR2 FQGTGA. DNA of the CDR3: TGTGCCAGCAGCTCCCAGGGGGGGGCGAGGGAGCAGTACTTC. It codes for CASSSQGGAREQYF.

The chain couples TRBV6-1 to TRBJ2-7; 8 nucleotides line up with TRBD2. The CDR3 totals 15 residues. The germline gives CDR1 MNHNS, CDR2 SASEGT. V shed 6 bases and J 2 bases; nucleotides not matched to a gene: 9. This CDR3 is CASSLTSVNPYEQYF. CDR3 in DNA: TGTGCCAGCAGCCTGACTAGCGTGAACCCCTACGAGCAGTACTTC.

Regarding this clone: A clone one base away is much larger, so this may be a read error. The chain employs TRBV4-2 and TRBJ2-3; perhaps TRBD2 as D (6 bases). The CDR3 is 13 residues long. Germline CDR1 LGHNA, CDR2 YNFKEQ. CDR3 coding DNA: TGTGCCAGCAGCCAAGATGGGCGGGATACGCAGTCTTTT. This sequence encodes CASSQDGRDTQSF.

The chain employs TRBV18 and TRBJ1-6; the D is unclear. CDR3 length equals 13 residues. Trimming pared 6 bases from V and 5 bases from J, leaving 8 bases between. Germline values: CDR1 KGHSH, CDR2 LQKENI. CDR3 residues: CASSPDDNSPLHF. The CDR3, as DNA: TGTGCCAGCTCGCCGGACGATAATTCACCCCTCCACTTT.

The chain uses TRBV27 and TRBJ1-6; a possible D gene is TRBD1 (5 bases). CDR3 length: 13 amino acids. Between the trimmed V and J ends, which lost 4 bases and 10 bases, there was a span of 11 bases. CDR1 is MNHEY and CDR2 is SMNVEV in the germline V gene (reference sequence). CDR3 nucleotide sequence: TGTGCCAGCAGTTCAGGAAGGGGCTCACCCCTCCACTTT. Its translation is CASSSGRGSPLHF.

This clone was recorded many times. The gene calls are TRBV19 and TRBJ2-1; D may be TRBD1 (6 bases). The CDR3 contains 14 residues. V lost 5 bases, J lost 4 bases, and 12 bases lay in between. Germline V gene data show CDR1 as LNHDA and CDR2 as SQIVND (reference sequence). CDR3 region: CASSVGTQYNEQFF. The DNA for the CDR3 is TGTGCCAGTAGTGTCGGGACACAATACAATGAGCAGTTCTTC.